This entry features one TCR beta chain sequence. Its target is not known. This sample was taken from a study of cytomegalovirus exposure and HLA in healthy donors. Study-level points and caveats: In a later analysis, HLA-C alleles had the fewest associated TCRs, DRB1 alleles the most. Most subjects had HLA-A and HLA-B alleles reportedly predicted accurately by TCR beta sequences. Among donors in an Asian-associated ancestry cluster, a later analysis reportedly found fewer N-insertions than the roughly 670-donor mean.

The PCR was carried out with 60 Vbeta primers and 13 Jbeta primers. Some clones are missing from TCRdb's copy, which holds only in-frame ones; the method was immunoSEQ multiplex PCR. This repertoire includes 100,000 to 150,000 clones. Germline loops: CDR1 SEHNR, CDR2 FQNEAQ (reference sequence). The CDR3 runs to 15 residues. V dropped 5 bases and J dropped 0 bases, with 11 bases sitting between them. Source material: PBMCs. This chain connects TRBV7-9 to TRBJ2-1; D is possibly TRBD1 (5 bases). The receptor's source is a man in his thirties or forties in good health and CMV-seronegative. The CDR3 is CASSPRVTSYNEQFF. In nucleotides, the CDR3 is TGTGCCAGCAGCCCCAGGGTTACCTCCTACAATGAGCAGTTCTTC.